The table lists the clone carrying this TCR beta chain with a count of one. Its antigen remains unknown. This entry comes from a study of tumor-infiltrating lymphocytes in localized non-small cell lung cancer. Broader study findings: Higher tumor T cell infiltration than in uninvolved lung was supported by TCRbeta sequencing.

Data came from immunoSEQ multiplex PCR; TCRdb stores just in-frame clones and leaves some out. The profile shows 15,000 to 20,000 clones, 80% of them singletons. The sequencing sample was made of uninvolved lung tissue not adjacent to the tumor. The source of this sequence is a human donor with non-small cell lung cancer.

The CDR3 coding sequence is TGCGCCAGCAGCTTTTACTTGGGAGAGCAGTTCTTC. This sequence encodes CASSFYLGEQFF. J is TRBJ2-1 and V is TRBV5-1; no firm D call. The length of the CDR3 is 12 residues. Trimming shortened V by 2 bases and J by 10 bases, and 10 bases separated the two germline ends. CDR1 and CDR2 (germline): SGHRS, YFSETQ.